This T cell receptor (beta chain) was obtained from a study of shared clonotypes between healthy human individuals. Study-wide results and caveats: Naive subsets tended to show greater estimated richness than memory subsets. The study sampled only blood, and tissue repertoires likely differ.

V was cut by 4 bases and J by 7 bases, with 11 bases left in between. This CDR3 comprises 13 residues. Per the germline V gene, CDR1 is MNHNS and CDR2 is SASEGT. In replicate PCRs of sorted subsets, approximately 210 ng DNA, roughly 31,000 T cell genomes, was used. Assay used: immunoSEQ multiplex PCR; TCRdb lists only in-frame clones, some missing. This table holds 2 million to 2.5 million clones, more than 90% found once. On this clone: No antigen is known for it.

The chain links TRBV6-1 to TRBJ2-4, with D maybe TRBD2 (7 bases). The source is a man between 18 and 29 years old in good health. Sequencing was done on a sample of naive CD4+ T cells sorted from blood. Subset here: CD45RA+ positively selected. The CDR3: CASSGAGANIQYF. CDR3 in DNA: TGTGCCAGCAGTGGGGCGGGGGCGAACATTCAGTACTTC.